This T cell receptor beta chain was documented in a study of blood T cell repertoires in COVID-19. Turning to the study itself: In each case, the material was cDNA or gDNA derived from T cells, B-cell-depleted T cells, or PBMCs.

Per germline, CDR1 MNHEY and CDR2 SMNVEV (reference sequence). This CDR3 comprises 12 residues. The data were produced by immunoSEQ multiplex PCR, yet TCRdb's version contains in-frame clones alone and is incomplete. The sample holds under 200,000 clones, roughly 86% seen once. Source material: peripheral blood. The TCR originated in a man aged 55 to 70 with COVID-19, enrolled during active disease. This chain uses TRBV27 with TRBJ1-2; maybe TRBD1 (6 bases). The CDR3 sequence is CAGRGAPYGYTF. CDR3 DNA: TGTGCAGGGAGGGGGGCGCCTTATGGCTACACCTTC.